This TCR beta chain was obtained from a study of blood T cell repertoires in COVID-19. The CDR3 extends over 15 amino acids. Trimming left V 9 bases short and J 2 bases short, with 17 bases between. Germline V gene data show CDR1 as LGHNA and CDR2 as YNFKEQ. This clone was counted a single time. Assay: immunoSEQ multiplex PCR; the TCRdb copy retains only in-frame clones and omits some. The sample shows fewer than 250,000 clones, 83% of them seen only once. The genes are TRBV4-2 and TRBJ1-3; D is perhaps TRBD1 (6 bases). This clonotype was sampled from a woman in her forties or fifties who had been exposed to COVID-19. Sequences were obtained from PBMCs or T cells enriched from blood (not recorded which). DNA of the CDR3: TGTGCCAGAGCCACTCCGACAGGTCCTGGAAACACCATATATTTT. Translating it yields CARATPTGPGNTIYF.